The present entry profiles one T cell receptor (beta chain) with its context. The antigen remains unidentified. TCRdb's copy holds only in-frame clones and misses some; the assay was immunoSEQ multiplex PCR. The sample has about 32,000 clones, roughly 87% seen once; the top ten hold 26%. This sample stems from a study of OX40 agonist ivuxolimab in advanced cancers. Findings and caveats of the study: CD8+ T cells averaged more expanded clones than CD4+. Dose levels from 0.1 to 3.0 mg/kg saw CD4+ and CD8+ blood T cells expand clonally by week 6.

Cycle 7 day 1, cycle 4 day 1, and baseline were the timepoints at which blood was sampled. Trimming left V 6 bases short and J 2 bases short, with 14 bases between. Germline V lookup: CDR1 SNHLY, CDR2 FYNNEI. The CDR3 spans 14 residues. The chain joins TRBV2 to TRBJ2-7; a weak D match, TRBD2 (5 bases). The TCR comes from an adult with an advanced solid tumor such as melanoma, head and neck, liver or kidney cancer. The starting material was CD4+ or CD8+ T cells sorted from blood, obtained in a trial of the OX40 agonist ivuxolimab. CDR3 in DNA: TGTGCCAGCAGGCTTGACACGGGAACCTACGAGCAGTACTTC. Its protein product is CASRLDTGTYEQYF.